This passage covers 24 T cell receptor beta chains from one sample sequenced in a study of blood T cell repertoires in COVID-19. Data came from immunoSEQ multiplex PCR; TCRdb stores just in-frame clones and leaves some out. The data contain fewer than 150,000 clones, about 90% of them singletons. The sequenced sample consisted of peripheral blood. All receptors come from a woman in her fifties or sixties with active or convalescent COVID-19.

In this sample, this clone turned up once. V and J are TRBV2 and TRBJ2-3; 7 bases are a match to TRBD2. Germline lookup yields CDR1 SNHLY and CDR2 FYNNEI. The CDR3 is 14 amino acids. V was pared by 6 bases and J by 1 base, with 4 bases of the junction left unmatched. CDR3 sequence reads: CASSATSGTDTQYF. DNA for the CDR3: TGTGCCAGCAGCGCCACTAGCGGCACAGATACGCAGTATTTT. The whole variable domain, filled in from reference TRBV2 and TRBJ2-3, reads EPEVTQTPSHQVTQMGQEVILRCVPISNHLYFYWYRQILGQKVEFLVSFYNNEISEKSEIFDDQFSVERPDGSNFTLKIRSTKLEDSAMYFCASSATSGTDTQYFGPGTRLTVL.

The chain employs TRBV9 and TRBJ2-7; TRBD2 agrees at 9 bases. V lost 4 bases to trimming and J lost 5 bases; unmatched junction nucleotides: 4. The germline CDR1 and CDR2 sequences are SGDLS and YYNGEE. The CDR3 is made up of 13 amino acids. The CDR3 sequence: CASSSRTSDEQYF. The DNA of the CDR3 is TGTGCCAGCAGCTCTCGGACTAGCGACGAGCAGTACTTC.

The genes are TRBV6-5 and TRBJ1-2; D is possibly TRBD1 (5 bases). V was trimmed by 2 bases and J by 2 bases, leaving 12 bases between them. The CDR3 loop spans 15 amino acids. CDR1 and CDR2 (germline): MNHEY, SVGAGI. The CDR3 nucleotides read TGTGCCAGCAGTTACGTTGGGGCGCCGAACTATGGCTACACCTTC. It encodes CASSYVGAPNYGYTF.

The chain recombines TRBV6-5 with TRBJ1-5; 11 nucleotides match TRBD1. The CDR3 sequence is 15 residues long. Germline V lookup: CDR1 MNHEY, CDR2 SVGAGI. Trimming removed 6 bases from V and 5 bases from J; junction bases left unmatched: 6. This CDR3 is CASRKDRGLDQPQHF. CDR3 coding DNA: TGTGCCAGCAGGAAGGACAGGGGGCTCGATCAGCCCCAGCATTTT.

This rearrangement joins TRBV27 to TRBJ2-7; 9 nucleotides agree with TRBD2. The CDR3 spans 19 residues. Looked up from germline, CDR1 is MNHEY and CDR2 is SMNVEV (reference sequence). With V trimmed by 3 bases and J by 0 bases, 15 bases remained unmatched. Here the CDR3 reads CASSFSGQKLAGRSYEQYF. DNA for the CDR3: TGTGCCAGCAGTTTTTCCGGACAGAAGCTAGCGGGACGCTCCTACGAGCAGTACTTC.

V gene TRBV7-3 combines with J gene TRBJ2-2; TRBD2 aligns across 14 bases. The CDR3 runs to 15 residues. CDR1 SGHTA and CDR2 FQGTGA come from the germline V gene. The junction had 1 base not matched to a gene; V was cut back by 3 bases and J by 7 bases. The CDR3 here is CASSLGLAGVGELFF. The DNA for the CDR3 is TGTGCCAGCAGCTTGGGACTAGCGGGAGTCGGGGAGCTGTTTTTT.

The rearrangement links TRBV5-6 to TRBJ1-2; tentative D call: TRBD1 (5 bases). Trimming took off 2 bases at V and 4 bases at J, with 12 bases between the two ends. In germline, CDR1 is SGHDT, CDR2 YYEEEE. The CDR3 is 14 amino acids. CDR3 DNA sequence: TGTGCCAGCAGCTTTGGGGCGATGGGCTATGGCTACACCTTC. It translates to CASSFGAMGYGYTF.

J is TRBJ2-1 and V is TRBV6-5, with 7 positions matching TRBD2. Trimming removed 6 bases from V and 6 bases from J; junction bases left unmatched: 8. The CDR3 contains 14 residues. CDR1 MNHEY and CDR2 SVGAGI come from the germline V gene. For the CDR3, the DNA is TGTGCCAGCAGGGGAGGACTAGGCCTCAATGAGCAGTTCTTC. Its translation: CASRGGLGLNEQFF.

V is TRBV2 and J is TRBJ2-7; 7 bases match TRBD1. CDR1 and CDR2 from the germline V gene are SNHLY and FYNNEI. Trimming cost V 6 bases and J 3 bases; bases outside gene matches: 5. This CDR3 comprises 13 residues. The CDR3: CASRTGNNYEQYF. The DNA of the CDR3 is TGTGCCAGCAGGACAGGGAACAACTACGAGCAGTACTTC.

This clone has just one count. This chain uses TRBV9 with TRBJ2-7; a possible D gene is TRBD1 (5 bases). Trimming shortened V by 0 bases and J by 4 bases, and 11 bases separated the two germline ends. CDR3 length: 14 residues. Germline V gene sequence: CDR1 SGDLS, CDR2 YYNGEE. The CDR3 loop is CASSVDQGRYEQYF. The CDR3 nucleotides are TGTGCCAGCAGCGTAGATCAGGGTAGATACGAGCAGTACTTC.

V is TRBV7-9 and J is TRBJ2-7; possibly TRBD2 for D (5 bases). This CDR3 is built from 14 residues. V was trimmed by 1 base and J by 0 bases, leaving 7 bases between them. Germline V gene data show CDR1 as SEHNR and CDR2 as FQNEAQ (reference sequence). CDR3 bases: TGTGCCAGCAGCTTAGGGAGGTCCTCCTACGAGCAGTACTTC. It encodes CASSLGRSSYEQYF. The variable domain in full, completed from reference TRBV7-9 and TRBJ2-7, reads DTGVSQNPRHKITKRGQNVTFRCDPISEHNRLYWYRQTLGQGPEFLTYFQNEAQLEKSRLLSDRFSAERPKGSFSTLEIQRTEQGDSAMYLCASSLGRSSYEQYFGPGTRLTVT.

This chain uses TRBV7-2 with TRBJ1-1, with D maybe TRBD1 (6 bases). The CDR3 covers 15 residues. Per germline, CDR1 SGHTA and CDR2 FQGNSA. V lost 1 base, J lost 5 bases, and 14 bases lay in between. The CDR3 sequence is CASSLGQGLTTEAFF. CDR3 in DNA: TGTGCCAGCAGCTTAGGGCAGGGGCTAACGACTGAAGCTTTCTTT.

This clone was detected only once. V usage is TRBV27 and J usage is TRBJ2-1; D unclear. The germline gives CDR1 MNHEY, CDR2 SMNVEV (reference sequence). V lost 4 bases, J lost 7 bases, and 11 bases lay in between. There are 13 residues in the CDR3. The CDR3 sequence is CASSSRLRNEQFF. CDR3 DNA sequence: TGTGCCAGCAGTTCCCGGCTCAGGAATGAGCAGTTCTTC.

This chain connects TRBV29-1 to TRBJ2-1; TRBD2 is a possible D gene (5 bases). CDR1 is SQVTM, CDR2 ANQGSEA, per germline. The CDR3 runs 11 residues. The CDR3 DNA reads TGCGCCCTGAGGGAGTACAATGAGCAGTTCTTC. Residues: CALREYNEQFF.

This rearrangement joins TRBV10-3 to TRBJ1-3; perhaps TRBD1 as D (5 bases). The CDR3 contains 11 residues. Germline CDR1 reads ENHRY; CDR2 reads SYGVKD. The V end lost 3 bases, the J end lost 12 bases, and 9 bases lay between the germline ends. The CDR3 nucleotides read TGTGCCATCAGTGAAGGTCAGGGCATATATTTT. Its translation is CAISEGQGIYF.

This clone was seen a few times. This rearrangement joins TRBV7-9 to TRBJ2-7, with D tentatively TRBD1 (5 bases). Germline V lookup: CDR1 SEHNR, CDR2 FQNEAQ (reference sequence). CDR3 length: 14 residues. Trimming cost V 4 bases and J 7 bases, with 17 bases left between them. CDR3 amino acids: CASSWSGASGEQYF. CDR3 nucleotide sequence: TGTGCCAGCAGCTGGAGTGGGGCATCAGGGGAGCAGTACTTC.

The chain carries TRBV5-1 and TRBJ2-1, with TRBD2 identical over 11 bases. Per germline, CDR1 SGHRS and CDR2 YFSETQ. The V and J ends lost 7 bases and 4 bases, in that order; junction bases with no gene match: 7. The CDR3 extends over 15 amino acids. CDR3 residues: CASFPGLAAYNEQFF. In DNA form, the CDR3 reads TGCGCCAGCTTCCCGGGACTAGCGGCTTACAATGAGCAGTTCTTC.

The rearrangement uses TRBV5-8 and TRBJ2-7, with unresolved D. V was trimmed by 3 bases and J by 2 bases, leaving 12 bases between them. The CDR3 spans 14 residues. CDR1 is SGHTS, CDR2 YDEGEE, per germline. This CDR3 is CASSSRAVPYEQYF. The CDR3 nucleotides read TGTGCCAGCAGCTCCCGAGCTGTCCCCTACGAGCAGTACTTC. Supplemented by reference TRBV5-8 and TRBJ2-7, the full variable domain reads EAGVTQSPTHLIKTRGQQATLRCSPISGHTSVYWYQQALGLGLQFLLWYDEGEERNRGNFPPRFSGRQFPNYSSELNVNALELEDSALYLCASSSRAVPYEQYFGPGTRLTVT.

The V and J genes are TRBV4-1 and TRBJ1-5, with 9 bases matching TRBD1. The CDR3 contains 15 residues. Germline assignment: CDR1 MGHRA and CDR2 YSYEKL. V was clipped by 0 bases and J by 7 bases; unmatched bases: 4. For the CDR3, the DNA is TGCGCCAGCAGCCAAGAGGCGACAGGGGGACAGCCCCAGCATTTT. It yields the protein CASSQEATGGQPQHF.

The gene calls are TRBV5-1 and TRBJ2-7; 8 nucleotides align to TRBD1. The CDR3 is made up of 14 amino acids. Germline trimming cut 2 bases from V and 4 bases from J; bases unmatched to any gene: 5. Germline CDR1 and CDR2: SGHRS and YFSETQ. This CDR3 reads CASSLPGQEYEQYF. CDR3 in DNA: TGCGCCAGCAGCTTACCGGGACAGGAGTACGAGCAGTACTTC.

The chain is built from TRBV11-3 and TRBJ2-1; 8 bases line up with TRBD2. This CDR3 region has 18 residues. Germline lookup yields CDR1 SGHNT and CDR2 YENEEA. V dropped 5 bases and J dropped 1; count of bases not matched to a gene: 13. In DNA, the CDR3 is TGTGCCAGCAGCCCCCCTGACGGGAGGGCTTCTTCCTACAATGAGCAGTTCTTC. This gives the protein CASSPPDGRASSYNEQFF.

This clone was seen only a few times. The rearrangement uses TRBV28 and TRBJ1-6, with 8 positions matching TRBD1. V trimming: 2 bases; J trimming: 1 base; junction bases outside the gene matches: 4. The CDR3 length is 17 residues. The V gene's germline CDR1 is MDHEN and CDR2 SYDVKM. The CDR3 spells CASSLVRTGSYNSPLHF. CDR3 DNA: TGTGCCAGCAGTTTAGTAAGGACAGGGTCCTATAATTCACCCCTCCACTTT.

CDR3 sequence reads: CASSIGGATNEKLFF. The CDR3 bases are TGTGCCAGTAGTATCGGCGGGGCAACTAATGAAAAACTGTTTTTT. This chain connects TRBV19 to TRBJ1-4, with D hard to call. The CDR3 is made up of 15 amino acids. V dropped 3 bases and J dropped 0 bases, with 8 bases sitting between them. Germline CDR1 and CDR2: LNHDA and SQIVND (reference sequence).

The chain joins TRBV9 to TRBJ2-7, with 7 bases fitting TRBD2. CDR1 is SGDLS, CDR2 YYNGEE, per germline. V was pared by 3 bases and J by 5 bases, with 11 bases of the junction left unmatched. The CDR3 runs to 15 residues. CDR3 in DNA: TGTGCCAGCAGCGCTCGGACTAGTCCCCGCAACGAGCAGTACTTC. This encodes CASSARTSPRNEQYF.